The 14 T cell receptor beta chains in this list originate from one sample, sequenced in a study of Graves' ophthalmopathy and Graves' hyperthyroidism. Using RNA transcripts, the TCR beta CDR3 regions were amplified. HTBI-primed RT-PCR formed the first round, and a multiplex PCR formed the second. One entry per CDR3 protein results from TCRdb running MiXCR on the multiplex PCR reads. Of 900,000 to 1,200,000 distinct CDR3 sequences listed, less than 45% are singletons. The sequenced material came from peripheral blood or thyroid tissue (not recorded which). These receptors all come from an adult man with Graves' hyperthyroidism.

The chain carries TRBV7-9 and TRBJ2-5; the D gene is possibly TRBD1 (6 bases). CDR3 size: 13 residues. With 6 bases removed from V and 4 bases from J, the gap between germline ends came to 12 bases. Germline V lookup: CDR1 SEHNR, CDR2 FQNEAQ (reference sequence). CDR3 in amino acids: CASRLTGGETQYF. CDR3 bases: TGTGCCAGCAGATTGACAGGCGGAGAGACCCAGTACTTC.

This clonotype was picked up many times. The chain carries TRBV7-9 and TRBJ1-2; D is uncertain. CDR1 SEHNR and CDR2 FQNEAQ come from the germline V gene (reference sequence). This CDR3 comprises 13 residues. The germline V and J ends were trimmed by 8 bases and 4 bases, with 14 bases remaining between them. The DNA of the CDR3 is TGTGCCAGCGCCAAACGGACCGTCTATGGCTACACCTTC. It encodes CASAKRTVYGYTF.

This clonotype was observed a handful of times. The chain uses TRBV3-1 and TRBJ1-6, with unresolved D. The CDR3 covers 15 residues. Germline CDR1 is LGHDT and CDR2 is YNNKEL (reference sequence). The V end lost 0 bases, the J end lost 6 bases, and 9 bases lay between the germline ends. The CDR3 sequence is CASSQDGIANSPLHF. The CDR3 nucleotides are TGTGCCAGCAGCCAAGATGGGATAGCTAATTCACCCCTCCACTTT.

This clonotype was seen at least ten times. This sequence joins TRBV9 and TRBJ1-2; 8 bases map to TRBD1. V shed 0 bases and J 4 bases; nucleotides not matched to a gene: 2. CDR1 and CDR2 from the germline V gene are SGDLS and YYNGEE. The CDR3 runs 14 residues. The CDR3 sequence is CASSVVGTGYGYTF. The CDR3, as DNA: TGTGCCAGCAGCGTAGTCGGGACAGGCTATGGCTACACCTTC.

The sample holds many counts of this clonotype. This chain uses TRBV7-6 with TRBJ2-6; weak D call: TRBD2 (5 bases). The V gene's germline CDR1 is SGHVS and CDR2 FNYEAQ. Trimming took 3 bases from V and 1 from J, leaving 13 bases between them. CDR3 length equals 17 residues. The CDR3 sequence: CASSLRAFESGANVLTF. The DNA for the CDR3 is TGTGCCAGCAGCTTGAGGGCCTTTGAATCTGGGGCCAACGTCCTGACTTTC.

This clonotype has just a few counts. For the CDR3, the DNA is TGTGCCAGCACCGAGCGGGGACTAGCGATCGACGAGCAGTACTTC. Amino acid sequence: CASTERGLAIDEQYF. This rearrangement joins TRBV5-5 to TRBJ2-7; 10 bases are a match to TRBD2. V lost 6 bases to trimming and J lost 5 bases; unmatched junction nucleotides: 11. Germline assignment: CDR1 SGHKS and CDR2 YYEKEE (reference sequence). The CDR3 length is 15 residues.

There are a few counts of this clonotype. The rearrangement uses TRBV5-1 and TRBJ2-7; the D gene could be TRBD1 or TRBD2 (5 bases each). V was cut by 3 bases and J by 6 bases, with 13 bases left in between. CDR1 and CDR2 from the germline V gene are SGHRS and YFSETQ. This CDR3 is 13 amino acids long. This CDR3 is CASSWTGRSEQYF. The DNA of the CDR3 is TGCGCCAGCAGCTGGACGGGACGGAGCGAGCAGTACTTC.

The chain carries TRBV12-3 or TRBV12-4 and TRBJ1-5, with 8 bases lining up with TRBD1. The CDR3 is made up of 15 amino acids. The junction had 6 bases not matched to a gene; V was cut back by 8 bases and J by 0 bases. The CDR3 DNA reads as TGTGCCAGCGGTCAAGGACAGGGTAGCAATCAGCCCCAGCATTTT. It is translated as CASGQGQGSNQPQHF.

CDR3 coding DNA: TGTGCCAGCAGTTTCGGAGAGCAGGAGAACACCGGGGAGCTGTTTTTT. It translates to CASSFGEQENTGELFF. The chain couples TRBV12-3 or TRBV12-4 to TRBJ2-2; no clear D. V lost 3 bases and J lost 1, with 12 bases in between. This CDR3 spans 16 amino acids.

This clonotype was observed many times. The chain has TRBV29-1 and TRBJ1-5; tentatively, D is TRBD1 (6 bases). V was shortened by 5 bases and J by 4 bases, with 15 bases between the two germline ends. This CDR3 is built from 14 residues. Germline V gene sequence: CDR1 SQVTM, CDR2 ANQGSEA. Here the CDR3 DNA reads TGCAGCGTTTCGGACAGCTCCTTTAATCAGCCCCAGCATTTT. Its translation: CSVSDSSFNQPQHF.

The chain is built from TRBV7-2 and TRBJ2-3; D unresolved. Trimming pared 1 base from V and 8 bases from J, leaving 7 bases between. Germline CDR1 is SGHTA and CDR2 is FQGNSA. CDR3 length equals 12 residues. The CDR3 region is CASSLGAATQYF. CDR3 sequence (DNA): TGTGCCAGCAGCTTAGGGGCTGCTACGCAGTATTTT.

There are many counts of this clonotype. The chain employs TRBV11-2 and TRBJ2-7; no clear D. The CDR3 has 13 amino acids. Trimming took off 7 bases at V and 1 base at J, with 11 bases between the two ends. Germline V gene sequence: CDR1 SGHAT, CDR2 FQNNGV. The CDR3 sequence: CASTLDGSYEQYF. CDR3 nucleotides: TGTGCCAGCACCTTGGACGGTTCCTACGAGCAGTACTTC.

With respect to this clonotype: An end of the junction differs from the germline gene, which may be a read error. The chain uses TRBV7-2 and TRBJ1-6, with D possibly being TRBD1 (5 bases). The CDR3 runs 14 residues. Germline CDR1 and CDR2: SGHTA and FQGNSA. This CDR3 is CASSWRGSNSLLHF. In DNA form, the CDR3 reads TGTGCCAGCAGCTGGAGGGGTTCGAATTCACTCCTCCACTTT.

This clonotype was recorded a few times. V and J are TRBV20-1 and TRBJ1-5, with D uncertain. V was trimmed by 0 bases and J by 6 bases, leaving 21 bases between them. The germline gives CDR1 DFQATT, CDR2 SNEGSKA (reference sequence). This CDR3 contains 17 residues. The CDR3 spells CSARDRFPGIASQPQHF. In nucleotides, the CDR3 is TGCAGTGCTAGAGATCGCTTTCCGGGGATAGCAAGTCAGCCCCAGCATTTT.